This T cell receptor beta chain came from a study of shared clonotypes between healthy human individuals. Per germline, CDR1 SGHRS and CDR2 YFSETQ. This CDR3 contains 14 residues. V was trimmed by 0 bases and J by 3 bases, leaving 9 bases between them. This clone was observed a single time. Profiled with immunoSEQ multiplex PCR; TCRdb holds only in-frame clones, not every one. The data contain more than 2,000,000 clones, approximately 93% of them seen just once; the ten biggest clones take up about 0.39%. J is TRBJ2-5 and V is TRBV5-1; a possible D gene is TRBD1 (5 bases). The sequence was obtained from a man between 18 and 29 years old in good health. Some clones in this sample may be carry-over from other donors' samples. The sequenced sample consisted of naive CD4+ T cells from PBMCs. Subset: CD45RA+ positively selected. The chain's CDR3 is CASSLVGAEETQYF. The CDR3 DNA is TGCGCCAGCAGCTTGGTTGGGGCCGAAGAGACCCAGTACTTC.